This T cell receptor (beta chain) was observed in a study of T-cell memory formation after mild COVID-19. Overall study findings and caveats: CD4+ contracting clones were mainly CM and EM; CD8+ ones, EMRA. Cross-reactive memory apparently joined, as some responding clones appeared in pre-infection memory.

This clonotype was counted only a few times. Its antigen is undetermined. From 5'RACE with constant-segment primers came TCR alpha and TCR beta cDNA libraries that carried sample barcodes and UMIs. TCRdb reprocessed the 5' RACE reads via MiXCR and lists one record per CDR3 protein. Of approximately 430,000 distinct CDR3 sequences in the sample, more than 20% are singletons; the top ten hold approximately 14%. This sequence was found in an adult woman who had mild COVID-19 (a few samples of this study predate the infection). Cell type and time point are not known. The sample consisted of PBMCs or a T cell subset sorted from them (not recorded which).

CDR3 loop: CASSPMRTSGETQYF. DNA of the CDR3: TGTGCCAGCAGTCCGATGAGGACTAGCGGTGAGACCCAGTACTTC. J is TRBJ2-5 and V is TRBV2, with TRBD2 matching 10 bases. V lost 5 bases, J lost 5 bases, and 8 bases stayed unmatched. This CDR3 comprises 15 residues. CDR1 is SNHLY, CDR2 FYNNEI, per germline.